Listed here is a single TCR beta chain. The data originate from a study of shared clonotypes between healthy human individuals. As for the study in general: Aged 18 to 49, the donors were a couple of women and a few men.

Splitting the CD4+ cells yielded a CD45RA+ naive subset and a CD45RA-negative memory subset. Germline loops: CDR1 SGHNT, CDR2 YYREEE (reference sequence). Trimming took 4 bases from V and 6 from J; bases not matched to a gene: 7. This CDR3 has 14 residues. The authors split each subset's genomic DNA evenly across several immunoSEQ plates. Here immunoSEQ multiplex PCR was the method, and the copy in TCRdb shows in-frame clones only, minus some. The sample yields 2,500,000 or so clones, roughly nine tenths seen once. This receptor was obtained from a man aged 18-30 years in good health. Sequencing used naive CD4+ T cells sorted from blood. As for subset: CD45RA+ positively selected. The chain links TRBV5-4 to TRBJ1-1; TRBD1 matches 9 bases. The CDR3 DNA reads TGTGCCAGCAGCGACCGGACAGGGGAAGCTGAAGCTTTCTTT. This codes for CASSDRTGEAEAFF.